This record concerns one TCR beta chain sequence. Its antigen is not identified. The record originates from a study of vaccination effects on CD4 cells after COVID-19. The CDR3 runs to 15 residues. The germline gives CDR1 SEHNR, CDR2 FQNEAQ (reference sequence). The V gene end was trimmed by 2 bases and the J gene end by 7 bases; junction bases not matched to a gene: 7. Clones were read by immunoSEQ multiplex PCR, and TCRdb kept only the in-frame ones, dropping some. The data show roughly 51,000 clones, around 80% seen once. An approximately nine-day culture period preceded the isolation of CD4+ T cells. This individual tested PCR-positive for SARS-CoV-2 infection between March and December 2020. Each participant received a vaccine that was either BNT162b2 or mRNA-1273, given as two doses.

The rearrangement uses TRBV7-9 and TRBJ2-2; 7 bases map to TRBD1. The sequence derives from a human donor who had a prior SARS-CoV-2 infection. Sequencing was performed on CD4+ T cells from PBMCs cultured without peptide, taken after COVID-19 vaccination. CDR3 in amino acids: CASSLRQGSNGELFF. The CDR3 nucleotides are TGTGCCAGCAGCTTAAGACAGGGCAGTAACGGGGAGCTGTTTTTT.